Detailed here is one T cell receptor beta chain. The CDR3 runs to 13 residues. Germline V lookup: CDR1 SGHRS, CDR2 YFSETQ. Trimming removed 4 bases from V and 5 bases from J, with 12 bases in between. This sample is part of a study of T cell changes during pregnancy in multiple sclerosis. Using immunoSEQ multiplex PCR, the repertoire was profiled, and TCRdb retains in-frame clones only, with some absent. The profile covers approximately 51,000 clones, with approximately 92% appearing a single time and just over 0.55% taken by the ten largest. The chain uses TRBV5-1 and TRBJ2-5; D possibly corresponds to TRBD2 (5 bases). The sample here was CD4+ T cells from peripheral blood mononuclear cells, taken after pregnancy. This sequence originates from a female donor with multiple sclerosis, enrolled in a pregnancy study. The CDR3, as DNA: TGCGCCAGCAGCCCGGTCGGGAAGGAGACCCAGTACTTC. Protein sequence: CASSPVGKETQYF.